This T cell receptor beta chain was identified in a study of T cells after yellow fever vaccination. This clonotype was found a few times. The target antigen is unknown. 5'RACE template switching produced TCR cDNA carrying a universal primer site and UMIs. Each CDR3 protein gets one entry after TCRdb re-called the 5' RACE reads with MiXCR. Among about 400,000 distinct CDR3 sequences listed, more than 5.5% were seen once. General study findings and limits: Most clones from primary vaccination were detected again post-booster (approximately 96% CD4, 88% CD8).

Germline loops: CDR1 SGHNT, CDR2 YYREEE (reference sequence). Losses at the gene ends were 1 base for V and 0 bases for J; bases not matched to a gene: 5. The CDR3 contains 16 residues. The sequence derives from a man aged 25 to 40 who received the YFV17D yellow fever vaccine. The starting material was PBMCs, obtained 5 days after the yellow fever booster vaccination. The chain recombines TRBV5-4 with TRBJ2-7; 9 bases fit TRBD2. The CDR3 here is CASSLSGRIDSYEQYF. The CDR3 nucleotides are TGTGCCAGCAGCTTGAGCGGGAGGATCGACTCCTACGAGCAGTACTTC.